One sample yielded the 25 T cell receptor beta chains listed below, sequenced in a study of blood T cell repertoires in COVID-19. Repertoires were generated with immunoSEQ multiplex PCR, while TCRdb's copy carries only in-frame clones and drops some. The table lists 120,000 to 150,000 clones, under 90% of them singletons, with about 39% in the top ten. The source material was peripheral blood. The receptors were sampled from a human donor in a cohort sampled during active COVID-19.

V gene TRBV12-5 combines with J gene TRBJ2-6; D possibly corresponds to TRBD1 (5 bases). The CDR3 is 15 amino acids. V lost 1 base, J lost 3 bases, and 7 bases lay in between. Germline lookup yields CDR1 LGHNT and CDR2 FRNRAP. CDR3 protein: CASGLGQFGANVLTF. CDR3 DNA: TGTGCTAGTGGTTTGGGACAGTTTGGGGCCAACGTCCTGACTTTC.

The chain joins TRBV5-1 to TRBJ1-1; D call uncertain. This CDR3 region has 14 residues. The germline CDR1 and CDR2 sequences are SGHRS and YFSETQ. Trimming pared 4 bases from V and 0 bases from J, leaving 10 bases between. The DNA of the CDR3 is TGCGCCAGCAGCAAACAGCACATGAACACTGAAGCTTTCTTT. Its translation: CASSKQHMNTEAFF.

Many counts were recorded for this clone. The same CDR3 can be traced to other DNA sequences in this sample. V is TRBV6-4 and J is TRBJ2-1, with 14 positions matching TRBD2. V lost 4 bases to trimming and J lost 5 bases; unmatched junction nucleotides: 4. The CDR3 contains 16 residues. The germline V gene has CDR1 MRHNA and CDR2 SNTAGT. This chain's CDR3 is CASSAGTSGGHNEQFF. CDR3 nucleotide sequence: TGTGCCAGCAGTGCTGGGACTAGCGGGGGCCACAATGAGCAGTTCTTC.

This clone was recorded only once. The chain recombines TRBV9 with TRBJ2-1; D perhaps matches TRBD2 (7 bases). CDR3 length equals 15 residues. V was trimmed by 7 bases and J by 6 bases, leaving 20 bases between them. CDR1 is SGDLS and CDR2 is YYNGEE in the germline V gene. Here the CDR3 reads CASRGRGGAGNEQFF. For the CDR3, the DNA is TGTGCCAGCCGTGGACGTGGGGGGGCGGGCAATGAGCAGTTCTTC.

The chain joins TRBV9 to TRBJ1-1; D remains unclear. This CDR3 spans 13 amino acids. CDR1 is SGDLS, CDR2 YYNGEE, per germline. V lost 0 bases and J lost 7, with 10 bases in between. CDR3 in amino acids: CASSVGVEGEAFF. The CDR3 DNA reads TGTGCCAGCAGCGTAGGGGTTGAGGGTGAAGCTTTCTTT.

V usage is TRBV10-3 and J usage is TRBJ2-1; 7 bases agree with TRBD1. From germline, CDR1 is ENHRY and CDR2 SYGVKD. The CDR3 loop spans 18 amino acids. V dropped 0 bases and J dropped 0; count of bases not matched to a gene: 8. The CDR3 spells CAISESKGAKSSYNEQFF. The DNA for the CDR3 is TGTGCCATCAGTGAGTCGAAGGGGGCGAAGAGCTCCTACAATGAGCAGTTCTTC.

This sequence joins TRBV5-4 and TRBJ2-5, with 7 bases matching TRBD1. The CDR3 consists of 16 residues. The germline V gene encodes CDR1 SGHNT and CDR2 YYREEE (reference sequence). The V gene end was trimmed by 0 bases and the J gene end by 1 base; junction bases not matched to a gene: 6. The CDR3 DNA reads as TGTGCCAGCAGCTTGGGAATGGCAGGGGGCCAAGAGACCCAGTACTTC. Protein: CASSLGMAGGQETQYF.

The V and J genes are TRBV6-5 and TRBJ1-2, with 9 positions matching TRBD1. Germline V gives CDR1 MNHEY, CDR2 SVGAGI. The CDR3 has 15 amino acids. Trimming took 6 bases from V and 4 from J; bases not matched to a gene: 9. The CDR3 region is CASSLRDREGYGYTF. DNA of the CDR3: TGTGCCAGCAGCCTCCGGGACAGGGAGGGCTATGGCTACACCTTC.

The chain combines TRBV11-2 with TRBJ1-2; D gene ambiguous. Germline values: CDR1 SGHAT, CDR2 FQNNGV. CDR3 size: 13 residues. The V and J ends lost 1 base and 7 bases respectively, with 10 bases between them. CDR3 bases: TGTGCCAGCAGCTTAGCCGACTACGCTGGCTACACCTTC. Protein sequence: CASSLADYAGYTF.

In its sample, this clone was seen a few times. The genes are TRBV2 and TRBJ2-3; 7 bases fit TRBD1. The CDR3 has 15 amino acids. Germline V lookup: CDR1 SNHLY, CDR2 FYNNEI. V shed 6 bases and J 2 bases; nucleotides not matched to a gene: 8. CDR3 sequence reads: CASRGQTALTDTQYF. The CDR3 bases are TGTGCCAGCAGGGGACAGACAGCCCTCACAGATACGCAGTATTTT.

This clone was detected only a few times. The chain recombines TRBV12-3 or TRBV12-4 with TRBJ2-2; no firm D call. The CDR3 spans 11 residues. V lost 7 bases and J 7 bases, leaving 7 bases between the germline ends. In nucleotides, the CDR3 is TGTGCCAGCAACACAATCGGGGAGCTGTTTTTT. It encodes CASNTIGELFF.

This clone was detected a few times. This chain connects TRBV9 to TRBJ1-1; 11 nucleotides match TRBD1. The CDR3 is 16 amino acids. The germline gives CDR1 SGDLS, CDR2 YYNGEE. V shed 3 bases, J shed 1 base, and the junction held 5 bases outside the gene matches. CDR3 sequence reads: CASSADRGLANTEAFF. CDR3 DNA: TGTGCCAGCAGCGCGGACAGGGGGCTGGCGAACACTGAAGCTTTCTTT.

V gene TRBV7-7 combines with J gene TRBJ1-1; D ambiguous. This CDR3 contains 13 residues. In germline, CDR1 is SSHAT, CDR2 FNYEAQ (reference sequence). V was shortened by 5 bases and J by 3 bases, with 10 bases between the two germline ends. The chain's CDR3 is CASSPLEDTEAFF. For the CDR3, the DNA is TGTGCCAGCAGCCCACTGGAGGACACTGAAGCTTTCTTT.

The chain couples TRBV18 to TRBJ2-7; D might be TRBD1 (6 bases). Germline-derived CDR1 and CDR2 are KGHSH and LQKENI. There are 15 residues in the CDR3. The ends were cut back, 0 bases at V and 2 bases at J, with 11 bases in the middle. CDR3 residues: CASSPPGQEPYEQYF. The CDR3 region has the DNA TGTGCCAGCTCACCACCGGGACAAGAACCCTACGAGCAGTACTTC.

CDR3 protein: CASSLTVVRTGGYNEQFF. Written as DNA, the CDR3 is TGTGCCAGCAGCTTAACTGTTGTCCGGACAGGGGGCTACAATGAGCAGTTCTTC. V and J are TRBV7-3 and TRBJ2-1; 10 bases are a match to TRBD1. With 0 bases clipped from V and 3 bases from J, the junction kept 8 bases outside the gene matches. This CDR3 is built from 18 residues. CDR1 is SGHTA and CDR2 is FQGTGA in the germline V gene.

J is TRBJ1-1 and V is TRBV6-5, with D unresolved. Germline V CDR1 and CDR2: MNHEY, SVGAGI. The CDR3 contains 15 residues. Between the trimmed V and J ends, which lost 0 bases and 0 bases, there was a span of 8 bases. CDR3 nucleotides: TGTGCCAGCAGTTACTCGAGGAGGATGAACACTGAAGCTTTCTTT. It encodes CASSYSRRMNTEAFF.

This rearrangement joins TRBV5-1 to TRBJ1-6, with 7 positions matching TRBD1. Germline assignment: CDR1 SGHRS and CDR2 YFSETQ. This CDR3 spans 13 amino acids. V trimming: 4 bases; J trimming: 8 bases; junction bases outside the gene matches: 3. The DNA of the CDR3 is TGCGCCAGCAGCGTCACAGGGGATTCACCCCTCCACTTT. This sequence encodes CASSVTGDSPLHF.

In its sample, this clone was seen a few times. V gene TRBV21-1 combines with J gene TRBJ2-7; TRBD1 is taken as the D call from the table, unchecked against the DNA. TRBV21-1 is marked as a pseudogene. The CDR3 contains 14 residues. The CDR3 reads CASSKAGQAYEQYF. Here the CDR3 DNA reads TGTGCCAGCAGCAAAGCCGGACAAGCCTACGAGCAGTACTTC.

The chain uses TRBV6-1 and TRBJ2-3, with D tentatively TRBD2 (6 bases). CDR1 and CDR2 (germline): MNHNS, SASEGT. V was shortened by 4 bases and J by 3 bases, with 11 bases between the two germline ends. The CDR3 is made up of 14 amino acids. CDR3 sequence (DNA): TGTGCCAGCAGTGGCAGGGACTCGACAGATACGCAGTATTTT. As protein: CASSGRDSTDTQYF.

V and J are TRBV19 and TRBJ2-7; D call uncertain. The germline V and J ends were trimmed by 8 bases and 0 bases, with 14 bases remaining between them. Germline V gives CDR1 LNHDA, CDR2 SQIVND (reference sequence). CDR3 length: 14 amino acids. The CDR3 nucleotides are TGTGCCAGTTCGAGACAACCGAGCTCCTACGAGCAGTACTTC. It is translated as CASSRQPSSYEQYF. The full variable domain, completed using reference TRBV19 and TRBJ2-7, is DGGITQSPKYLFRKEGQNVTLSCEQNLNHDAMYWYRQDPGQGLRLIYYSQIVNDFQKGDIAEGYSVSREKKESFPLTVTSAQKNPTAFYLCASSRQPSSYEQYFGPGTRLTVT.

The chain couples TRBV7-2 to TRBJ2-7; a weak D match, TRBD1 (5 bases). CDR3 size: 14 residues. The V gene's germline CDR1 is SGHTA and CDR2 FQGNSA. Trimming removed 1 base at V and 0 bases at J, with 7 bases between. The DNA of the CDR3 is TGTGCCAGCAGCTTAGGACAGAGCTCCTACGAGCAGTACTTC. It codes for CASSLGQSSYEQYF.

The V gene is TRBV18, the J gene TRBJ1-3; D is possibly TRBD1 (5 bases). V shed 4 bases and J shed 4 bases, with 11 bases lying between them. Looked up from germline, CDR1 is KGHSH and CDR2 is LQKENI. The length of the CDR3 is 14 residues. This CDR3 reads CASSQKTEGNTIYF. The CDR3 DNA sequence: TGTGCCAGCTCACAAAAGACAGAAGGAAACACCATATATTTT.

The CDR3 coding sequence is TGCGCCAGCAGTCTTCGTTGGGGGGGCGAGACCCAGTACTTC. Its translation: CASSLRWGGETQYF. The rearrangement links TRBV4-3 to TRBJ2-5; D is perhaps TRBD2 (7 bases). Per the germline V gene, CDR1 is LGHNA and CDR2 is YSLEER. This CDR3 spans 14 amino acids. V was trimmed by 6 bases and J by 5 bases, leaving 16 bases between them.

Here the CDR3 reads CASSYGTHTEAFF. For the CDR3, the DNA is TGTGCCAGCAGTTACGGGACTCACACTGAAGCTTTCTTT. The chain carries TRBV27 and TRBJ1-1; a weak D match, TRBD1 (5 bases). Trimming left V 4 bases short and J 3 bases short, with 9 bases between. Germline V gene sequence: CDR1 MNHEY, CDR2 SMNVEV (reference sequence). This CDR3 contains 13 residues.

Here the CDR3 DNA reads TGTGCCAGCAGCTCCGGGAGCTATGGCTACACCTTC. Protein: CASSSGSYGYTF. The V and J genes are TRBV5-6 and TRBJ1-2; no reliable D call. Trimming removed 3 bases from V and 4 bases from J, with 7 bases in between. This CDR3 has 12 residues. Germline values: CDR1 SGHDT, CDR2 YYEEEE. Filled out from reference TRBV5-6 and TRBJ1-2, the complete variable domain reads DAGVTQSPTHLIKTRGQQVTLRCSPKSGHDTVSWYQQALGQGPQFIFQYYEEEERQRGNFPDRFSGHQFPNYSSELNVNALLLGDSALYLCASSSGSYGYTFGSGTRLTVV.